This entry lists 29 T cell receptor beta chains sequenced from one sample in a study of tumor and adjacent non-tumor tissue in lung cancer. No cell sorting was done before RNA was extracted from the tissue. A modified ARM-PCR protocol with three rounds of nested PCR amplified TCRbeta. TCRdb recomputed calls from the multiplex PCR reads with MiXCR, one row per CDR3 protein. The sample lists over 100,000 distinct CDR3 sequences; roughly 77% were seen once. The sample comprised lung tumor tissue. Every receptor here comes from a woman aged 55-69 years with non-small cell lung cancer.

This clonotype was detected many times. The DNA for the CDR3 is TGCAGCGTTGAGGAGGGTAATGGGGCCAACGTCCTGACTTTC. It specifies CSVEEGNGANVLTF. This chain uses TRBV29-1 with TRBJ2-6; D is perhaps TRBD2 (6 bases). Germline V CDR1 and CDR2: SQVTM, ANQGSEA. This CDR3 is built from 14 residues. V shed 3 bases and J shed 3 bases, with 9 bases lying between them.

Comment on this clonotype: Given the absence of the conserved phenylalanine or tryptophan at the CDR3 end, a read error is likely. No DNA is shown, since the ends of the CDR3 on it are uncertain; the CDR3 is the one TCRdb lists. The chain combines TRBV11-2 with TRBJ1-5; TRBD1, the D gene given by the table, was not confirmed from the DNA. Germline V gene sequence: CDR1 SGHAT, CDR2 FQNNGV. The CDR3 is 13 amino acids in total, end residues counted. The CDR3 loop reads CANSRDRDQPHHL.

The chain links TRBV20-1 to TRBJ2-3; possible D gene TRBD2, 7 bases. Germline CDR1 and CDR2: DFQATT and SNEGSKA (reference sequence). This CDR3 spans 13 amino acids. The CDR3 bases are TGCAAGGGGGGGGCGGGAGCCGCAAATACGCAGTATTTT. It translates to CKGGAGAANTQYF.

Notes on this clonotype: A junction end diverges from the germline sequence, so it may reflect a read error. The V call is TRBV6-6, the J call TRBJ2-1, with TRBD2 matching 7 bases. This CDR3 has 16 amino acids. Germline CDR1 is MNHNY and CDR2 is SVGAGI (reference sequence). CDR3 sequence (DNA): TGTGCCGGCAGTTACTCGTCGCGGGGGTTATCGAATGAACAGTTCTTC. Amino acid sequence: CAGSYSSRGLSNEQFF.

In its sample, this clonotype was seen many times. The gene calls are TRBV15 and TRBJ2-1; D assignment may be TRBD1 or TRBD2 (5 bases each). This CDR3 spans 15 amino acids. The V gene lost 0 bases and the J gene lost 8 bases, with 14 bases spanning the gap. Germline CDR1 and CDR2: LNHNV and YYDKDF (reference sequence). In DNA form, the CDR3 reads TGTGCCACCAGCAGAGATCTTTATAGGGACGATGAGCAGTTCTTC. Translation: CATSRDLYRDDEQFF.

In the case of this clonotype: Relative to the germline gene, one junction end is altered; a read error may explain this. This sequence joins TRBV6-2 or TRBV6-3 and TRBJ2-7; 9 bases agree with TRBD1. The CDR3 consists of 15 residues. Germline CDR1 is MNHEY and CDR2 is SVGEGT. CDR3 sequence: CTSSPGQGRSDEQYF. CDR3 nucleotides: TGTACCAGTAGCCCGGGACAGGGAAGAAGCGACGAGCAGTACTTC.

The chain couples TRBV11-2 to TRBJ1-1; D is unresolved. In germline, CDR1 is SGHAT, CDR2 FQNNGV. The V gene lost 1 base and the J gene lost 3 bases, with 9 bases spanning the gap. This CDR3 contains 14 residues. The CDR3 region has the DNA TGTGCCAGCAGCTTAGGAATAGAGTACACTGAAGCTTTCTTT. Translation gives CASSLGIEYTEAFF.

This clonotype was detected once. An end of the junction does not agree with germline; a read error may underlie this. The chain joins TRBV12-3 or TRBV12-4 to TRBJ2-7; D unresolved. The CDR3 is made up of 13 amino acids. The CDR3 loop reads CVSSLSEFYEQYF. DNA of the CDR3: TGTGTCAGCAGTTTATCAGAGTTCTACGAGCAGTACTTC.

As concerns this clonotype: One end of the junction varies from germline; a read error may be responsible. The chain joins TRBV20-1 to TRBJ2-3; D tentatively fits TRBD1 or TRBD2 (5 bases each). This CDR3 is built from 16 residues. From germline, CDR1 is DFQATT and CDR2 SNEGSKA (reference sequence). This chain's CDR3 is CSTRGLARGSTYTQYF. CDR3 nucleotide sequence: TGCAGTACTAGAGGTTTAGCGAGGGGAAGCACATATACGCAGTATTTT.

Concerning this clonotype itself: One end of the junction does not line up with germline, which may come from a read error. The chain joins TRBV28 to TRBJ1-1; D is unresolved. The CDR3 loop spans 14 amino acids. Germline CDR1 reads MDHEN; CDR2 reads SYDVKM. In nucleotides, the CDR3 is TGTGCCAGCAGTCTCCTCTCCCGGAACACTGAAACTTTCTTT. Its protein product is CASSLLSRNTETFF. Full variable domain (missing parts from reference TRBV28 and TRBJ1-1): DVKVTQSSRYLVKRTGEKVFLECVQDMDHENMFWYRQDPGLGLRLIYFSYDVKMKEKGDIPEGYSVSREKKERFSLILESASTNQTSMYLCASSLLSRNTETFFGQGTRLTVV.

As for this clonotype: This may be a read error, as it is one base from a much larger clone. The chain is built from TRBV28 and TRBJ2-5; TRBD1 might be the D (6 bases). CDR3 length: 14 amino acids. From germline, CDR1 is MDHEN and CDR2 SYDVKM. The chain's CDR3 is CASMVWGRQETHYF. For the CDR3, the DNA is TGTGCCAGCATGGTCTGGGGGCGTCAAGAGACCCATTACTTC.

Details on this clonotype: Since no conserved phenylalanine or tryptophan closes the CDR3, a read error is the likely cause. V gene TRBV11-2 combines with J gene TRBJ2-3; D is unclear. Per the germline V gene, CDR1 is SGHAT and CDR2 is FQNNGV. This CDR3 has 11 amino acids. The CDR3 nucleotides are TGTGCCAGCACCTTAACAGATAAGCAGTATCTT. As protein: CASTLTDKQYL.

This clonotype was counted many times. The genes are TRBV4-2 and TRBJ2-1; unclear D gene. V was shortened by 3 bases and J by 5 bases, with 5 bases between the two germline ends. CDR3 length: 12 amino acids. Germline V lookup: CDR1 LGHNA, CDR2 YNFKEQ. The CDR3 DNA reads TGTGCCAGCAGCCATGAAAACAATGAGCAGTTCTTC. This encodes CASSHENNEQFF.

Comment on this clonotype: This could be a read error, since a much larger clone is one nucleotide away. This sequence joins TRBV29-1 and TRBJ1-5; D gene uncertain. In germline, CDR1 is SQVTM, CDR2 ANQGSEA. CDR3 length: 12 residues. CDR3: CSVGAYNQHQHF. The CDR3 nucleotides read TGCAGCGTTGGTGCTTACAACCAGCACCAGCATTTT.

Worth noting for this clonotype: Being one base from a much bigger clone, this may be a read error. The rearrangement joins TRBV4-1 to TRBJ1-2; D might be TRBD1 (6 bases). The CDR3 length is 14 residues. Germline V CDR1 and CDR2: MGHRA, YSYEKL. V was pared by 0 bases and J by 7 bases, with 12 bases between. CDR3 amino acids: CASSQDRRGGGYTF. As DNA, the CDR3 is TGCGCCAGCAGCCAAGATAGGAGGGGGGGTGGCTACACCTTC.

A note on this clonotype: Likely a read error: the CDR3 ends without its conserved phenylalanine or tryptophan. The chain joins TRBV29-1 to TRBJ2-1; D is possibly TRBD1 or TRBD2 (6 bases each). This CDR3 is 12 amino acids long. Germline lookup yields CDR1 SQVTM and CDR2 ANQGSEA. The CDR3 region has the DNA TGCAACGATGGTCACAGGGAGGATGAGCAGTTCTTA. The encoded protein is CNDGHREDEQFL.

This chain connects TRBV6-5 to TRBJ2-7; 7 nucleotides match TRBD2. The CDR3 runs 19 residues. J lost 7 bases, V lost 7 bases, and 28 bases had no gene match. The germline V gene has CDR1 MNHEY and CDR2 SVGAGI. In nucleotides, the CDR3 is TGTGCCAGCAACTATGCCGGGGGGTTGCGGGGCACACTACCGTATGAGCAGTACTTC. Encoded protein: CASNYAGGLRGTLPYEQYF.

This clonotype occurred many times. The chain uses TRBV28 and TRBJ2-1; the D gene is possibly TRBD1 (6 bases). The CDR3 sequence is 15 residues long. Germline V lookup: CDR1 MDHEN, CDR2 SYDVKM. V shed 5 bases and J shed 2 bases, with 13 bases lying between them. CDR3 residues: CASSQRQEAYNEQFF. In DNA form, the CDR3 reads TGTGCCAGCAGTCAAAGACAGGAGGCCTACAATGAGCAGTTCTTC. The entire variable domain, with the rest obtained from reference TRBV28 and TRBJ2-1, is as follows: DVKVTQSSRYLVKRTGEKVFLECVQDMDHENMFWYRQDPGLGLRLIYFSYDVKMKEKGDIPEGYSVSREKKERFSLILESASTNQTSMYLCASSQRQEAYNEQFFGPGTRLTVL.

A remark on this clonotype: At one end, the junction sequence differs from germline, possibly due to a read error. The V and J genes are TRBV11-3 and TRBJ1-1; D unresolved. This CDR3 has 15 amino acids. CDR1 and CDR2 from the germline V gene are SGHNT and YENEEA. DNA for the CDR3: TGTGCCAGCAGATTAGATTCGGGGAGAGGCACTAAGGCTTTCTTT. This sequence encodes CASRLDSGRGTKAFF.

About this clonotype itself: One junction end does not reproduce the germline sequence, and a read error may be involved. The rearrangement uses TRBV11-3 and TRBJ2-7; D possibly corresponds to TRBD2 (5 bases). From germline, CDR1 is SGHNT and CDR2 YENEEA. CDR3 length: 14 residues. CDR3 nucleotide sequence: TGCGCCTGCAGCTTAGTTACGGGAACCTACGAGCAGTACTTC. This encodes CACSLVTGTYEQYF.

The genes are TRBV11-3 and TRBJ1-6; D perhaps matches TRBD1 (5 bases). With 5 bases removed from V and 6 bases from J, the gap between germline ends came to 26 bases. CDR3 length: 19 residues. Germline V gene lookup returns CDR1 SGHNT and CDR2 YENEEA. The CDR3, as DNA: TGTGCCAGCAGCGCGGACAAGGGGAGTTTCTTCGGACTTAATTCACCCCTCCACTTT. Translating it yields CASSADKGSFFGLNSPLHF.

Remarks on this clonotype: The junction differs from germline at one of its ends, possibly a read error. The V and J genes are TRBV6-5 and TRBJ2-7, with TRBD2 as a possible D gene (7 bases). Germline CDR1 is MNHEY and CDR2 is SVGAGI. CDR3 length equals 15 residues. This chain's CDR3 is CVSSYSGGPGYEQYF. The CDR3 DNA reads TGTGTCAGCAGTTACTCGGGGGGCCCAGGCTACGAGCAGTATTTC.

Turning to this clonotype: Given a much more abundant clone one base away, this may be a read error. The genes are TRBV5-5 and TRBJ2-7, with TRBD1 matching 9 bases. The CDR3 spans 13 residues. Trimming cost V 9 bases and J 8 bases; bases outside gene matches: 12. Germline CDR1 and CDR2: SGHKS and YYEKEE (reference sequence). The DNA for the CDR3 is TGTGCCACCAGATTCGACAGGGGGAGACAGCAGTACTTC. As protein: CATRFDRGRQQYF. Supplemented by reference TRBV5-5 and TRBJ2-7, the full variable domain reads DAGVTQSPTHLIKTRGQQVTLRCSPISGHKSVSWYQQVLGQGPQFIFQYYEKEERGRGNFPDRFSARQFPNYSSELNVNALLLGDSALYLCATRFDRGRQQYFGPGTRLTVT.

A remark on this clonotype: A read error is likely, as this CDR3 ends without the conserved phenylalanine or tryptophan. J is TRBJ2-2 and V is TRBV11-3; 7 bases map to TRBD1. The CDR3 spans 15 residues. Germline V gene lookup returns CDR1 SGHNT and CDR2 YENEEA. CDR3 nucleotides: TGTGCTAGCAGCCCAAGGGACAGCAACGCCGGGGAGCTGTTTTCT. This encodes CASSPRDSNAGELFS.

Remarks on this clonotype: A much larger clone differs by one base, so this may be a read error. The rearrangement joins TRBV20-1 to TRBJ2-3; no clear D. This CDR3 is 11 amino acids long. Germline CDR1 DFQATT, CDR2 SNEGSKA (reference sequence). The CDR3 loop is CRANPTDTQYF. CDR3 coding DNA: TGCAGAGCTAATCCTACAGATACGCAGTATTTT.

For this clonotype: The junction departs from the called germline gene at one end, perhaps through a read error. The V call is TRBV29-1, the J call TRBJ2-3, with D perhaps assigned TRBD1 or TRBD2 (6 bases each). CDR1 is SQVTM, CDR2 ANQGSEA, per germline. The length of the CDR3 is 14 residues. Here the CDR3 reads CNVELGGRVDTQYF. The CDR3 coding sequence is TGCAACGTTGAGTTAGGGGGGAGAGTTGATACGCAGTATTTT.

A word on this clonotype: Its ends do not fully match the called genes, so a read error is possible. The chain combines TRBV11-2 with TRBJ1-6, with 7 bases identical to TRBD1. CDR1 SGHAT and CDR2 FQNNGV come from the germline V gene. This CDR3 has 14 amino acids. The CDR3: CTSSSRGEYSPLHF. For the CDR3, the DNA is TGTACCAGCAGCTCCAGGGGGGAATATTCACCTCTCCATTTT.

For this clonotype: One end of the junction varies from germline; a read error may be responsible. The J gene is TRBJ1-5, the V gene TRBV20-1; D remains ambiguous. Germline V gene sequence: CDR1 DFQATT, CDR2 SNEGSKA (reference sequence). The CDR3 is made up of 15 amino acids. CDR3 nucleotide sequence: TGTAGTGATAGATATATAAAGGCGGAGAATCAGCCCCAGCATTTT. Translation: CSDRYIKAENQPQHF.

This clonotype was seen ten or more times. The chain employs TRBV12-3 or TRBV12-4 and TRBJ1-4, with D possibly TRBD1 on 6 matching bases. Trimming took off 3 bases at V and 4 bases at J, with 9 bases between the two ends. The CDR3 sequence is 14 residues long. CDR3 region: CASSLGRGNEKLFF. In DNA form, the CDR3 reads TGTGCCAGCAGTTTGGGCAGGGGTAATGAAAAACTGTTTTTT.